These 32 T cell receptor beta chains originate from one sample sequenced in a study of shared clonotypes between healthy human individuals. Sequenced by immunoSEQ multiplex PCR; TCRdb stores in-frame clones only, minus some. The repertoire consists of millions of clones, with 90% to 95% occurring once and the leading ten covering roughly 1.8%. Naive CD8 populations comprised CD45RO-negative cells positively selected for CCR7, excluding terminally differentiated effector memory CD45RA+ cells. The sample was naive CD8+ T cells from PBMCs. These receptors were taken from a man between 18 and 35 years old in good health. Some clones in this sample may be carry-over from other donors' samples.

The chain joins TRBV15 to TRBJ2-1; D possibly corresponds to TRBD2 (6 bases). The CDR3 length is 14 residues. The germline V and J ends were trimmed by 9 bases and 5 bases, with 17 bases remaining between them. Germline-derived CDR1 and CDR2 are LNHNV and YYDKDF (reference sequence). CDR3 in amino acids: CATSLGGRNNEQFF. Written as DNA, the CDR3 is TGTGCCACTAGCTTAGGAGGGCGCAACAATGAGCAGTTCTTC.

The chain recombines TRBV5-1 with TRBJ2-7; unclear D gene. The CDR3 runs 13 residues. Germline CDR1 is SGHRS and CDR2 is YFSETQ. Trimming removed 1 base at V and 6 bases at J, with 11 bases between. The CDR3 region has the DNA TGCGCCAGCAGCTTGTCATCTCCGCGCGAGCAGTACTTC. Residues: CASSLSSPREQYF. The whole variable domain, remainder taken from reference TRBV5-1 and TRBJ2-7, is KAGVTQTPRYLIKTRGQQVTLSCSPISGHRSVSWYQQTPGQGLQFLFEYFSETQRNKGNFPGRFSGRQFSNSRSEMNVSTLELGDSALYLCASSLSSPREQYFGPGTRLTVT.

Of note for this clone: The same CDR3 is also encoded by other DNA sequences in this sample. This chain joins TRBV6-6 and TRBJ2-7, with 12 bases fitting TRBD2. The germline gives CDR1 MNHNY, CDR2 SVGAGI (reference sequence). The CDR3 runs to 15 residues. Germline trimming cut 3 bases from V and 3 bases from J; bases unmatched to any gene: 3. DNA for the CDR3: TGTGCCAGCAGTTATTCGACTAGCGGGAGCTACGAGCAGTACTTC. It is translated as CASSYSTSGSYEQYF.

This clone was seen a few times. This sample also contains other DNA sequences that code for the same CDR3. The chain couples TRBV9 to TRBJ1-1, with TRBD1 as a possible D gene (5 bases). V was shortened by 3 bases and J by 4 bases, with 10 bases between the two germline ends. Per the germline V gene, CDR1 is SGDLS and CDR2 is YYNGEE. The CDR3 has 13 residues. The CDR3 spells CASSEWGGTEAFF. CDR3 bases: TGTGCCAGCAGCGAGTGGGGGGGCACTGAAGCTTTCTTT.

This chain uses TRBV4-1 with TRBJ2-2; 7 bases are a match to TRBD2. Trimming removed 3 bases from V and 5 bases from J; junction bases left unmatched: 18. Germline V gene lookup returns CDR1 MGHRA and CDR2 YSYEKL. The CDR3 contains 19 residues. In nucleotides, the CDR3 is TGCGCCAGCAGCCAGTTGGCCCCTAGCGCGGGAGTTAGGACCGGGGAGCTGTTTTTT. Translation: CASSQLAPSAGVRTGELFF.

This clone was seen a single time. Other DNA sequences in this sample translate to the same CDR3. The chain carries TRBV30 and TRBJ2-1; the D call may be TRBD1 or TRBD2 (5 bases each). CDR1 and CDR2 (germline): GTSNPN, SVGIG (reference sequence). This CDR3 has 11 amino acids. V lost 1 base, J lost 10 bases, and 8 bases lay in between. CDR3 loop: CAWSGGLEQFF. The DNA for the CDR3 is TGTGCCTGGAGTGGGGGGTTAGAGCAGTTCTTC.

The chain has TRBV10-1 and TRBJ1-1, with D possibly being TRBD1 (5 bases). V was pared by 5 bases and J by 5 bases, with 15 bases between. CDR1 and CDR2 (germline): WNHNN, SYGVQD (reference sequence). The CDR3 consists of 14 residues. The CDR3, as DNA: TGCGCCAGCAGTCACAACCTAAGGGGTACTGAAGCTTTCTTT. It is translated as CASSHNLRGTEAFF.

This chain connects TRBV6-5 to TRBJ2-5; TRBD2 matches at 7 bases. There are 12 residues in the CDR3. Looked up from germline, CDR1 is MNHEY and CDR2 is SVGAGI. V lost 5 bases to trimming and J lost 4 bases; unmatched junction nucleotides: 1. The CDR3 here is CASSREGETQYF. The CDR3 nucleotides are TGTGCCAGCAGTAGGGAGGGAGAGACCCAGTACTTC.

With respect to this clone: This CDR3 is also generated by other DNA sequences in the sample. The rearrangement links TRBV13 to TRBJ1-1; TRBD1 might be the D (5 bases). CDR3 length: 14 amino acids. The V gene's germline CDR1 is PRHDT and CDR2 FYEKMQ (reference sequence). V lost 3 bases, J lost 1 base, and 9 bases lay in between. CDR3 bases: TGTGCCAGCAGCTTGGGACGGAGGAACACTGAAGCTTTCTTT. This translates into CASSLGRRNTEAFF.

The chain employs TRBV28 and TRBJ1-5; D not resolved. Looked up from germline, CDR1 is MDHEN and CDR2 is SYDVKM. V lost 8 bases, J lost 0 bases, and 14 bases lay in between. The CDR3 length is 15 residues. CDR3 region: CASDIIRFSNQPQHF. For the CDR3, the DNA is TGTGCCAGCGATATTATTCGATTTAGCAATCAGCCCCAGCATTTT.

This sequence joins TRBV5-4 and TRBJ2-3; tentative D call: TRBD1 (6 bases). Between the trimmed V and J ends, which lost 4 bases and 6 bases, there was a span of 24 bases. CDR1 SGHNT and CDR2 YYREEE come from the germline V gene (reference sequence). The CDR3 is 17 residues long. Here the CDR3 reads CASSDAVGHEGSDTQYF. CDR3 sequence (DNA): TGTGCCAGCAGCGATGCAGTGGGACACGAGGGAAGCGATACGCAGTATTTT.

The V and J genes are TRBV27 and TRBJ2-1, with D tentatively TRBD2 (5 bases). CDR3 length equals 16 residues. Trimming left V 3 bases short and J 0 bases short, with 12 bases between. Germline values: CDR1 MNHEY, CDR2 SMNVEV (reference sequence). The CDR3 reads CASSFPRSGSYNEQFF. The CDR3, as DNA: TGTGCCAGCAGTTTCCCAAGGAGCGGCTCCTACAATGAGCAGTTCTTC.

The CDR3, as DNA: TGTGCCAGCAGTTTATTCGGGGGCGCGACAGATACGCAGTATTTT. Residues: CASSLFGGATDTQYF. The chain employs TRBV27 and TRBJ2-3; D is tentatively TRBD1 or TRBD2 (6 bases each). The CDR3 loop spans 15 amino acids. The germline V and J ends were trimmed by 1 base and 3 bases, with 11 bases remaining between them. The germline V gene has CDR1 MNHEY and CDR2 SMNVEV (reference sequence).

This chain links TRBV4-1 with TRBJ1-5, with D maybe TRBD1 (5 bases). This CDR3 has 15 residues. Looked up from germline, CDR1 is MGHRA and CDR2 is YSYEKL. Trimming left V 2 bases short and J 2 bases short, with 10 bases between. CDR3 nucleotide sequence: TGCGCCAGCAGCCAACGGATGGGGGGCAATCAGCCCCAGCATTTT. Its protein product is CASSQRMGGNQPQHF.

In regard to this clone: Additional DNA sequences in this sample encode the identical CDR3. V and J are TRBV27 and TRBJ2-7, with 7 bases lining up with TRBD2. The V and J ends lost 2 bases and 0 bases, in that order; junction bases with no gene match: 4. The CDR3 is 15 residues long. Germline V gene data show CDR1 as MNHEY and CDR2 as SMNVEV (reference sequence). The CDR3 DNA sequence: TGTGCCAGCAGTTTAGGGGGAGGGAGCTCCTACGAGCAGTACTTC. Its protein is CASSLGGGSSYEQYF.

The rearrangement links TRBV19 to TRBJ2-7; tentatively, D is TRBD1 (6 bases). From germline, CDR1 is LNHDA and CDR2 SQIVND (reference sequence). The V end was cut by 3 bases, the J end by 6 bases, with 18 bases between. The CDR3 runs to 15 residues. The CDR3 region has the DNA TGTGCCAGTAGTATCAGGGGACCACCCGTGGTCGAGCAGTACTTC. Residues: CASSIRGPPVVEQYF.

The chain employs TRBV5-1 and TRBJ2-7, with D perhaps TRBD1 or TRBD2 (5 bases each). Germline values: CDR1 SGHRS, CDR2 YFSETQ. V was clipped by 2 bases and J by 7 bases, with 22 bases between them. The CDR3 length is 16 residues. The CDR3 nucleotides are TGCGCCAGCAGCTTTATATCCGAGGGGCCCCTACGAGAGCAGTACTTC. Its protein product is CASSFISEGPLREQYF.

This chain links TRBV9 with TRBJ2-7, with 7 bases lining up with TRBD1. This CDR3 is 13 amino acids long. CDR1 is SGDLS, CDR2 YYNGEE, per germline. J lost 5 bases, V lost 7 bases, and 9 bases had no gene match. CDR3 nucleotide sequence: TGTGCCAGCGGACAGGCCTCGGTCGACGAGCAGTACTTC. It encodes CASGQASVDEQYF.

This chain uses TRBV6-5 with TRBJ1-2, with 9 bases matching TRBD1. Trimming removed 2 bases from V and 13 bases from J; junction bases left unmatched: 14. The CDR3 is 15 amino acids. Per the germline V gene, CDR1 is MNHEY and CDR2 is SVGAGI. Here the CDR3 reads CASSYVGQGLSSLTF. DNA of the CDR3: TGTGCCAGCAGTTACGTGGGACAGGGCCTGTCATCGCTCACCTTC.

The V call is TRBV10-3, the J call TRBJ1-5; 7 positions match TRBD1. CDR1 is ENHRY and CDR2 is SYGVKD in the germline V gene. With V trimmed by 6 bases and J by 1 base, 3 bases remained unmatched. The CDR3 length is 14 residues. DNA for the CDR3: TGTGCCATCAGCGCGGGACAGAGCAATCAGCCCCAGCATTTT. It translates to CAISAGQSNQPQHF.

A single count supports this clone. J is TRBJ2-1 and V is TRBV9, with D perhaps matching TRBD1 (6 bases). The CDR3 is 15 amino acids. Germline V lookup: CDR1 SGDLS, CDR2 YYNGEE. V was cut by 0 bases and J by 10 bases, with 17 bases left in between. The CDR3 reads CASSVDDSGVREQFF. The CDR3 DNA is TGTGCCAGCAGCGTAGATGACTCAGGGGTTCGGGAGCAGTTCTTC.

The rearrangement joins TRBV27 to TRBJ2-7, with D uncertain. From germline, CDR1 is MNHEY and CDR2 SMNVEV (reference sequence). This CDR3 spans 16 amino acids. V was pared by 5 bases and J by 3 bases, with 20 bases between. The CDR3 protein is CASSPPRSETIYEQYF. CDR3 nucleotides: TGTGCCAGCAGTCCCCCTCGCAGCGAGACAATCTACGAGCAGTACTTC.

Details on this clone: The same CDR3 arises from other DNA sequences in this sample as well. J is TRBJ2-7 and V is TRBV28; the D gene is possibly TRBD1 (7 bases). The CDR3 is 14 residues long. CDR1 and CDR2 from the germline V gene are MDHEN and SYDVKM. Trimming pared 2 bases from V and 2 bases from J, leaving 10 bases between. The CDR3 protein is CASSLAGTAYEQYF. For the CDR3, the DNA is TGTGCCAGCAGTTTAGCGGGGACAGCCTACGAGCAGTACTTC.

Here the CDR3 reads CASSLGGYSADTQYF. DNA for the CDR3: TGTGCCAGCAGCTTAGGAGGGTATTCCGCAGATACGCAGTATTTT. This chain connects TRBV7-8 to TRBJ2-3; TRBD2 is a possible D gene (5 bases). Germline lookup yields CDR1 SGHVS and CDR2 FQNEAQ. This CDR3 spans 15 amino acids. Trimming stripped 1 base from V and 4 bases from J, with 12 bases between.

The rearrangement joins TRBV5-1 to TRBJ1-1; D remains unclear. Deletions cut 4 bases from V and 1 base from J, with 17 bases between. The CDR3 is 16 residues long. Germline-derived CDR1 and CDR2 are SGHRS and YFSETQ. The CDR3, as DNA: TGCGCCAGCAGCCCGTCCGGGGTGCGGGGGAACACTGAAGCTTTCTTT. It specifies CASSPSGVRGNTEAFF.

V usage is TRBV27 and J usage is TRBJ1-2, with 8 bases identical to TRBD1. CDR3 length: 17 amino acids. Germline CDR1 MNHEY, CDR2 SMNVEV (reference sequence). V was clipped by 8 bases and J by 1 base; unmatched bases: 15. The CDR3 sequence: CASRTLSGGHLNYGYTF. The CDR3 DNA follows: TGTGCCAGCCGGACCTTATCAGGGGGCCACCTTAACTATGGCTACACCTTC.

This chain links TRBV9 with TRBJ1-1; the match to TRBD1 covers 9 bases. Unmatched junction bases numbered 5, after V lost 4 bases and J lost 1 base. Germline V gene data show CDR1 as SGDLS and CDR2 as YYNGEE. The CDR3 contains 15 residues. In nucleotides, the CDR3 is TGTGCCAGCAGCACCCGACAGGGGGGGAACACTGAAGCTTTCTTT. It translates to CASSTRQGGNTEAFF.

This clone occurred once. Here the CDR3 DNA reads TGTGCCAGTAGTGTCACACGGTTTCGGGACTATGGCTACACCTTC. This gives the protein CASSVTRFRDYGYTF. This sequence joins TRBV19 and TRBJ1-2; D is undetermined. From germline, CDR1 is LNHDA and CDR2 SQIVND (reference sequence). The CDR3 runs to 15 residues. V was cut by 5 bases and J by 3 bases, with 16 bases left in between.

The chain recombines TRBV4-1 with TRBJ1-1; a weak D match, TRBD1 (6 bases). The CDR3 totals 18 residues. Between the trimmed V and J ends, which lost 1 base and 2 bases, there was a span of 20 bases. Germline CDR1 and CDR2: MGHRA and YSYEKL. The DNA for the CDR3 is TGCGCCAGCAGCCAAGTGGGCTACAGGGTGGTCGAAAACACTGAAGCTTTCTTT. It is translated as CASSQVGYRVVENTEAFF.

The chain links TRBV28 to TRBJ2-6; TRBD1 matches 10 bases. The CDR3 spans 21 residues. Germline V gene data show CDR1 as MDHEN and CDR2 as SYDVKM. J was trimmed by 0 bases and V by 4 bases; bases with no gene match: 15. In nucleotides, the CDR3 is TGTGCCAGCAGTTCCCCCGAACTTCGGGACAGGGGCACCTCTGGGGCCAACGTCCTGACTTTC. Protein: CASSSPELRDRGTSGANVLTF.

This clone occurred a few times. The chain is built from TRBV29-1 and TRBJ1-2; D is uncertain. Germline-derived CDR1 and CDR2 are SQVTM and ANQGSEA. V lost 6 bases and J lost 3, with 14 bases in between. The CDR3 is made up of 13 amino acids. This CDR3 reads CSVTVDGYYGYTF. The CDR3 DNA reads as TGCAGCGTCACCGTGGATGGGTACTATGGCTACACCTTC.

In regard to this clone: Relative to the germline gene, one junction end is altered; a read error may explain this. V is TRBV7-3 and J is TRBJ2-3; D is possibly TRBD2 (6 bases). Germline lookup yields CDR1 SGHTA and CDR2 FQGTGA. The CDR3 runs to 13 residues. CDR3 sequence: CASSLGTGDRPFF. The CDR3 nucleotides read TGTGCCAGCAGCTTAGGCACGGGGGACCGGCCTTTTTTT.